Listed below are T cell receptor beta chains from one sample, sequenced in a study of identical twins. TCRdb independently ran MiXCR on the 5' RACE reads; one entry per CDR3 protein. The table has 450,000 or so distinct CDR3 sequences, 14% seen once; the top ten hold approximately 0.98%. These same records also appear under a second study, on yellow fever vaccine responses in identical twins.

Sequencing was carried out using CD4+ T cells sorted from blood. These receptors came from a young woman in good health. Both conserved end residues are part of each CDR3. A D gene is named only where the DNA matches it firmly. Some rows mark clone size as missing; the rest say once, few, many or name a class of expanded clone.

CSAKKGGQYNEQFF TGCAGTGCCAAGAAAGGAGGCCAATACAATGAGCAGTTCTTC TRBJ2-1 NA TRBV20-1 NA 14
CASSQQGEGTEAFF TGTGCCAGCAGTCAACAGGGGGAAGGCACTGAAGCTTTCTTT TRBJ1-1 NA TRBV2 TRBD1 14
CASSLVIGSEGSLFF TGTGCCAGCAGCTTAGTTATAGGGTCCGAGGGTTCGCTGTTTTTT TRBJ2-2 NA TRBV7-2 NA 15
CASSLTSGAVGTQYF TGCGCCAGCAGCTTGACTAGCGGGGCTGTGGGGACCCAGTACTTC TRBJ2-5 NA TRBV5-1 TRBD2 15
CSARDNLETGELFF TGCAGTGCTAGAGATAATCTCGAAACCGGGGAGCTGTTTTTT TRBJ2-2 once TRBV20-1 NA 14
CATGTSGLNEQFF TGTGCCACCGGGACTAGCGGCCTCAATGAGCAGTTCTTC TRBJ2-1 few TRBV10-3 TRBD2 13
CASSLAGDVTDTQYF TGCGCCAGCAGTTTAGCGGGAGATGTCACAGATACGCAGTATTTT TRBJ2-3 once TRBV10-1 TRBD2 15
CSARDPFRGTSGSNSYEQYF TGCAGTGCTAGAGATCCGTTCCGCGGGACTAGCGGGAGCAATTCCTACGAGCAGTACTTC TRBJ2-7 few TRBV20-1 TRBD2 20
CASSFADRDTGELFF TGTGCCAGCAGTTTTGCGGACAGAGACACCGGGGAGCTGTTTTTT TRBJ2-2 few TRBV28 NA 15
CAISESGGRAGEQFF TGTGCCATCAGTGAGTCTGGCGGGAGGGCAGGTGAGCAGTTCTTC TRBJ2-1 many TRBV10-3 TRBD2 15
CASSDTSGGNNEQFF TGTGCCAGCAGCGACACTAGCGGGGGAAACAATGAGCAGTTCTTC TRBJ2-1 few TRBV7-9 TRBD2 15
CASSQVQGIRYNSPLHF TGCGCCAGCAGCCAGGTTCAGGGGATTCGCTATAATTCACCCCTCCACTTT TRBJ1-6 NA TRBV4-1 NA 17
CASSPNGLAGYTDTQYF TGCGCCAGCAGCCCAAACGGACTAGCGGGATACACAGATACGCAGTATTTT TRBJ2-3 NA TRBV5-1 TRBD2 17
CASSTLAGQTEQYF TGTGCCAGCAGCACCCTAGCGGGACAGACCGAGCAGTACTTC TRBJ2-7 NA TRBV11-2 TRBD2 14
CASSVGVGGSDNEQFF TGTGCCAGCAGCGTAGGAGTAGGGGGGAGCGACAATGAGCAGTTCTTC TRBJ2-1 few TRBV9 NA 16
CSARANLDRPRIYEQYF TGCAGTGCTAGAGCGAATCTGGACAGGCCCAGAATCTACGAGCAGTACTTC TRBJ2-7 many TRBV20-1 TRBD1 17